Listed below are T cell receptor beta chains from one sample, sequenced in a study of cytomegalovirus exposure and HLA in healthy donors. Measured with immunoSEQ multiplex PCR; TCRdb has only the in-frame clones, and not every one. The sample lists approximately 140,000 clones, more than 65% occurring once. The sample consisted of PBMCs. The receptors were gathered from a man in his fifties or sixties in good health and CMV-seropositive. CDR3s include the opening cysteine and the closing phenylalanine or tryptophan. The order of the fields is J gene, clone size, V gene, D gene, CDR3 DNA, CDR3 protein. D genes are given only for firm matches. Clone size appears in some rows only: once, few, many, or a class for an expanded clone.

J: TRBJ2-5; size: -; V: TRBV7-9; D: -; DNA: TGTTCCAGCAGCTCACGACTGAGGGTGGAGACCCAGTACTTC; CDR3: CSSSSRLRVETQYF
J: TRBJ2-1; size: -; V: TRBV6-1; D: TRBD2; DNA: TGTGCCAGCAGCCGACTAGCGAGAGTTGAGAATGAGCAGTTCTTC; CDR3: CASSRLARVENEQFF
J: TRBJ1-2; size: -; V: TRBV6-5; D: TRBD1; DNA: TGTGCCAGCACCTCAGACAGGGGACGGGGAGGCTACACCTTC; CDR3: CASTSDRGRGGYTF
J: TRBJ2-7; size: -; V: TRBV4-1; D: TRBD2; DNA: TGCGCCAGCAGCCAAGGGCGAGGACTAGCGGCCTACGAGCAGTACTTC; CDR3: CASSQGRGLAAYEQYF
J: TRBJ2-7; size: once; V: TRBV10-2; D: -; DNA: TGCGCCAGTGGCAGCGAATCCTACGAGCAGTACTTC; CDR3: CASGSESYEQYF
J: TRBJ2-7; size: once; V: TRBV5-5; D: TRBD2; DNA: TGTGCCAGCAGCCCCACTAGCGGGAGGATGTACGAGCAGTACTTC; CDR3: CASSPTSGRMYEQYF
J: TRBJ2-1; size: few; V: TRBV7-7; D: TRBD2; DNA: TGTGCTAGCAGTAAAACTAGCGGGGACGGTGAGCAGTTCTTC; CDR3: CASSKTSGDGEQFF
J: TRBJ2-1; size: -; V: TRBV27; D: TRBD2; DNA: TGTGCCAGCAGTGGACTAGCGGGAGACTACAATGAGCAGTTCTTC; CDR3: CASSGLAGDYNEQFF
J: TRBJ1-5; size: -; V: TRBV19; D: TRBD1; DNA: TGTGCCAGTAGAAGCCAGGGGGTAGGCAATCAGCCCCAGCATTTT; CDR3: CASRSQGVGNQPQHF
J: TRBJ2-7; size: -; V: TRBV18; D: -; DNA: TGTGCCAGCTCATCGAGATCGGGGGAGCAGTACTTC; CDR3: CASSSRSGEQYF
J: TRBJ2-1; size: -; V: TRBV27; D: TRBD2; DNA: TGTGCCAGCAATCCAGGACTAGCGGTTTACAATGAGCAGTTCTTC; CDR3: CASNPGLAVYNEQFF
J: TRBJ2-7; size: -; V: TRBV2; D: -; DNA: TGTGCCAGCAGGGACAGCACCTACGAGCAGTACTTC; CDR3: CASRDSTYEQYF
J: TRBJ1-1; size: few; V: TRBV7-3; D: -; DNA: TGTGCCAGCAGCTTAATCTCTGACACTGAAGCTTTCTTT; CDR3: CASSLISDTEAFF
J: TRBJ2-3; size: -; V: TRBV7-9; D: TRBD2; DNA: TGTGCCAGCAGCCCCGGGACCAGCGGGAACACAGATACGCAGTATTTT; CDR3: CASSPGTSGNTDTQYF
J: TRBJ1-1; size: -; V: TRBV5-8; D: -; DNA: TGTGCCAGCAGCTTCACAGCCTACACTGAAGCTTTCTTT; CDR3: CASSFTAYTEAFF
J: TRBJ2-1; size: -; V: TRBV5-4; D: TRBD2; DNA: TGTGCCAGCAGCCTAGCGGGAGGGCTGTACAATGAGCAGTTCTTC; CDR3: CASSLAGGLYNEQFF
J: TRBJ2-7; size: -; V: TRBV5-4; D: -; DNA: TGTGCCAGCAGCCCGGGGGCAAGGGGGCAATACGAGCAGTACTTC; CDR3: CASSPGARGQYEQYF
J: TRBJ2-2; size: -; V: TRBV5-6; D: TRBD2; DNA: TGTGCCAGCAGCCGACTAGCTCAGAACACCGGGGAGCTGTTTTTT; CDR3: CASSRLAQNTGELFF
J: TRBJ2-2; size: few; V: TRBV6-1; D: -; DNA: TGTGCCAGCACTTTGATGGGGGGTAACACCGGGGAGCTGTTTTTT; CDR3: CASTLMGGNTGELFF
J: TRBJ2-7; size: -; V: TRBV5-1; D: -; DNA: TGCGCCAGCAATCCGGGGGACCACTACGAGCAGTACTTC; CDR3: CASNPGDHYEQYF
J: TRBJ1-6; size: -; V: TRBV7-9; D: -; DNA: TGTGCCAGCAGCTTGACAGATAATTCACCCCTCCACTTT; CDR3: CASSLTDNSPLHF
J: TRBJ2-3; size: -; V: TRBV4-2; D: TRBD2; DNA: TGTGCCAGCAGCCCCCACGGGACTAGCGGGAGACTTGATACGCAGTATTTT; CDR3: CASSPHGTSGRLDTQYF
J: TRBJ2-6; size: -; V: TRBV19; D: TRBD1; DNA: TGTGCCAGTAGTATAACAGGGGTGGGCGGGGCCAACGTCCTGACTTTC; CDR3: CASSITGVGGANVLTF
J: TRBJ2-1; size: -; V: TRBV7-7; D: -; DNA: TGTGCTAGCAGCCGACTACAGGACAGCAATGAGCAGTTCTTC; CDR3: CASSRLQDSNEQFF
J: TRBJ2-7; size: -; V: TRBV11-2; D: TRBD2; DNA: TGTGCCAGCAGCATTAGCGGGAGGGCCCTCGAGCAGTACTTC; CDR3: CASSISGRALEQYF
J: TRBJ2-5; size: once; V: TRBV7-9; D: TRBD2; DNA: TGTTCCAGCAGAACTGGACTAGCGGGATTTATGACCCAGTACTTC; CDR3: CSSRTGLAGFMTQYF
J: TRBJ2-3; size: few; V: TRBV6-6; D: -; DNA: TGTGCCAGCAAGGGGAATTCAGATACGCAGTATTTT; CDR3: CASKGNSDTQYF
J: TRBJ1-5; size: -; V: TRBV30; D: -; DNA: TGTGCCTGGAGTTGGGGAGCGGCTTATAGCAATCAGCCCCAGCATTTT; CDR3: CAWSWGAAYSNQPQHF
J: TRBJ2-5; size: few; V: TRBV10-3; D: TRBD1; DNA: TGTGCCATCAGTGAGTCGGGACAGGGTCTCCAAGAGACCCAGTACTTC; CDR3: CAISESGQGLQETQYF
J: TRBJ2-7; size: -; V: TRBV9; D: -; DNA: TGTGCCAGCAGCGTAACCCCGGCGGGGCCATACGAGCAGTACTTC; CDR3: CASSVTPAGPYEQYF
J: TRBJ2-7; size: -; V: TRBV7-2; D: -; DNA: TGTGCCAGCAGCTTAGAGCAACTAGGCGAGCAGTACTTC; CDR3: CASSLEQLGEQYF
J: TRBJ2-7; size: -; V: TRBV5-1; D: TRBD2; DNA: TGCGCCAGCAGCTTGGGGCTAGCGGGGCTCGAGCAGTACTTC; CDR3: CASSLGLAGLEQYF
J: TRBJ1-3; size: few; V: TRBV2; D: -; DNA: TGTGCCAGCAGTGGGGGGGAGGCAGAAAACACCATATATTTT; CDR3: CASSGGEAENTIYF
J: TRBJ1-4; size: -; V: TRBV5-1; D: -; DNA: TGCGCCAGCAGCGCACGCGACGGGGGTGGTGAAAAACTGTTTTTT; CDR3: CASSARDGGGEKLFF
J: TRBJ1-2; size: -; V: TRBV27; D: -; DNA: TGTGCCAGCAGTTTATCAGGGGGTAGGGGCTACACCTTC; CDR3: CASSLSGGRGYTF
J: TRBJ2-7; size: -; V: TRBV5-1; D: -; DNA: TGCGCCAGCAGCCCGCCCCGCCGCGGGGCAGTATACGAGCAGTACTTC; CDR3: CASSPPRRGAVYEQYF
J: TRBJ2-1; size: -; V: TRBV7-2; D: -; DNA: TGTGCCAGCAGCTTGTTTCATCGGAGAGCATCCTACAATGAGCAGTTCTTC; CDR3: CASSLFHRRASYNEQFF
J: TRBJ2-3; size: few; V: TRBV13; D: TRBD1; DNA: TGTGCCAGCAGCCCGGGACAGCAATTCACAGATACGCAGTATTTT; CDR3: CASSPGQQFTDTQYF
J: TRBJ2-7; size: -; V: TRBV28; D: -; DNA: TGTGCCAGCAGTTGGCCGGGACTGGGGGTCGACGAGCAGTACTTC; CDR3: CASSWPGLGVDEQYF
J: TRBJ1-1; size: -; V: TRBV5-5; D: -; DNA: TGTGCCAGCAGCTTTCTATTGAACACTGAAGCTTTCTTT; CDR3: CASSFLLNTEAFF
J: TRBJ1-2; size: -; V: TRBV6-5; D: TRBD1; DNA: TGTGCCAGCAGTTACGTGGGGACAGGTGGCTACACCTTC; CDR3: CASSYVGTGGYTF
J: TRBJ2-2; size: -; V: TRBV5-1; D: TRBD2; DNA: TGCGCCAGCAGCGCCGGACTAGCGGTTCTCACCGGGGAGCTGTTTTTT; CDR3: CASSAGLAVLTGELFF
J: TRBJ1-1; size: -; V: TRBV7-9; D: TRBD1; DNA: TGTGCCAGCAGTCTTGCGTTGGGGGACAGTAGTAGAGCTTTCTTT; CDR3: CASSLALGDSSRAFF
J: TRBJ2-7; size: once; V: TRBV27; D: -; DNA: TGTGCCAGCAGCAAGCTCGGGTTGGAATGGGACGAGCAGTACTTC; CDR3: CASSKLGLEWDEQYF
J: TRBJ2-3; size: once; V: TRBV18; D: TRBD1; DNA: TGTGCCAGCTCACAGGACAGGGGCACAGATACGCAGTATTTT; CDR3: CASSQDRGTDTQYF
J: TRBJ2-3; size: -; V: TRBV7-7; D: -; DNA: TGTGCTAGCAGCGTCATCACAGATACGCAGTATTTT; CDR3: CASSVITDTQYF
J: TRBJ2-4; size: few; V: TRBV10-3; D: -; DNA: TGTGCCATCAGTGAGGGACGTCCCGGGGACATTCAGTACTTC; CDR3: CAISEGRPGDIQYF
J: TRBJ1-2; size: -; V: TRBV28; D: -; DNA: TGTGCCAGCAGTTTAGGACATAACTATGGCTACACCTTC; CDR3: CASSLGHNYGYTF
J: TRBJ2-3; size: few; V: TRBV5-1; D: -; DNA: TGCGCCAGCAGCAGCGCCCCAACGATAGATACGCAGTATTTT; CDR3: CASSSAPTIDTQYF
J: TRBJ2-7; size: -; V: TRBV19; D: TRBD1; DNA: TGTGCCAGTAGTATACCGGGACAGGGGATCTACGAGCAGTACTTC; CDR3: CASSIPGQGIYEQYF